Each of the 13 T cell receptor beta chains below was sequenced from the same sample in a study of cytomegalovirus exposure and HLA in healthy donors. 60 Vbeta and 13 Jbeta primers were used in PCR. Method: immunoSEQ multiplex PCR; TCRdb's copy keeps in-frame clones and lacks some. This repertoire shows 100,000 to 150,000 clones, more than 80% found once; its top ten account for around 10%. Sequenced material: PBMCs. The receptors stem from a man aged 25-45 years in good health and CMV-seropositive.

The V call is TRBV2, the J call TRBJ2-3; D remains unclear. The V and J ends lost 10 bases and 2 bases respectively, with 16 bases between them. Germline V CDR1 and CDR2: SNHLY, FYNNEI. This CDR3 comprises 14 residues. The CDR3 bases are TGTGCCAACCGACTCACAAGCAACACAGATACGCAGTATTTT. It translates to CANRLTSNTDTQYF.

The genes are TRBV5-6 and TRBJ2-4, with TRBD2 as a possible D gene (5 bases). V was clipped by 4 bases and J by 6 bases, with 11 bases between them. The germline V gene has CDR1 SGHDT and CDR2 YYEEEE. This CDR3 contains 13 residues. In DNA, the CDR3 is TGTGCCAGCAGCCCTATGAGGGTAAACATTCAGTACTTC. Its protein is CASSPMRVNIQYF.

This clone has just a few counts. The chain is built from TRBV5-1 and TRBJ2-7; 8 positions match TRBD2. CDR1 is SGHRS, CDR2 YFSETQ, per germline. CDR3 size: 18 residues. J gave up 3 bases and V 8 bases, and 22 bases lay outside the gene matches. CDR3 DNA sequence: TGCGCCAGAGGACTCTCGGGGGGGGGACTCCCTCCGGGCTACGAGCAGTACTTC. It encodes CARGLSGGGLPPGYEQYF. The whole variable domain, filled in from reference TRBV5-1 and TRBJ2-7, reads KAGVTQTPRYLIKTRGQQVTLSCSPISGHRSVSWYQQTPGQGLQFLFEYFSETQRNKGNFPGRFSGRQFSNSRSEMNVSTLELGDSALYLCARGLSGGGLPPGYEQYFGPGTRLTVT.

CDR3 residues: CASNDRPYTYNEQFF. CDR3 in DNA: TGCGCCAGCAACGACAGGCCCTATACCTACAATGAGCAGTTCTTC. This rearrangement joins TRBV5-1 to TRBJ2-1; D may be TRBD1 (6 bases). CDR1 SGHRS and CDR2 YFSETQ come from the germline V gene. V lost 6 bases and J lost 2, with 15 bases in between. The CDR3 is 15 residues long.

This clone was observed once. The sample contains more than one DNA sequence encoding this CDR3. The genes are TRBV29-1 and TRBJ2-3; TRBD1 aligns across 9 bases. This CDR3 region has 13 residues. The germline V gene has CDR1 SQVTM and CDR2 ANQGSEA. The V and J ends lost 5 bases and 1 base, in that order; junction bases with no gene match: 1. CDR3 in DNA: TGCAGCGTTCGGACAGGGGGCACAGATACGCAGTATTTT. It encodes CSVRTGGTDTQYF.

The V and J genes are TRBV5-1 and TRBJ1-1; 7 positions agree with TRBD1. The germline gives CDR1 SGHRS, CDR2 YFSETQ. This CDR3 is 15 amino acids long. V lost 0 bases, J lost 1 base, and 3 bases stayed unmatched. The chain's CDR3 is CASSLVQGQNTEAFF. In nucleotides, the CDR3 is TGCGCCAGCAGCTTGGTACAGGGGCAGAACACTGAAGCTTTCTTT.

Worth noting for this clone: The sample contains more than one DNA sequence encoding this CDR3. The rearrangement links TRBV4-1 to TRBJ1-4; D call uncertain. The CDR3 contains 13 residues. Germline CDR1 and CDR2: MGHRA and YSYEKL. V was shortened by 1 base and J by 8 bases, with 8 bases between the two germline ends. CDR3 in amino acids: CASSQGLREKLFF. The CDR3 DNA sequence: TGCGCCAGCAGCCAAGGCTTACGGGAAAAACTGTTTTTT.

This clone was observed a handful of times. This chain's CDR3 is CASSVKLAGEQYF. The CDR3 coding sequence is TGTGCCAGCAGCGTAAAACTAGCAGGGGAGCAGTACTTC. The chain couples TRBV9 to TRBJ2-7; weak D call: TRBD2 (6 bases). Germline values: CDR1 SGDLS, CDR2 YYNGEE. Trimming left V 1 base short and J 7 bases short, with 12 bases between. The CDR3 contains 13 residues. Looking up the rest from reference TRBV9 and TRBJ2-7 gives the full variable domain: DSGVTQTPKHLITATGQRVTLRCSPRSGDLSVYWYQQSLDQGLQFLIQYYNGEERAKGNILERFSAQQFPDLHSELNLSSLELGDSALYFCASSVKLAGEQYFGPGTRLTVT.

The rearrangement joins TRBV7-9 to TRBJ1-6; 7 bases fit TRBD1. The CDR3 has 15 residues. CDR1 SEHNR and CDR2 FQNEAQ come from the germline V gene (reference sequence). Unmatched junction bases numbered 11, after V lost 6 bases and J lost 9 bases. CDR3 nucleotide sequence: TGTGCCAGCAGTCCCCCGGGACAGCGGAGTTCACCCCTCCACTTT. Protein product: CASSPPGQRSSPLHF. Filled out from reference TRBV7-9 and TRBJ1-6, the complete variable domain reads DTGVSQNPRHKITKRGQNVTFRCDPISEHNRLYWYRQTLGQGPEFLTYFQNEAQLEKSRLLSDRFSAERPKGSFSTLEIQRTEQGDSAMYLCASSPPGQRSSPLHFGNGTRLTVT.

The chain employs TRBV6-1 and TRBJ2-7, with D possibly TRBD1 on 6 matching bases. The CDR3 spans 15 residues. Trimming stripped 5 bases from V and 2 bases from J, with 16 bases between. CDR1 and CDR2 (germline): MNHNS, SASEGT. CDR3 in amino acids: CASSKRRDMTYEQYF. In DNA, the CDR3 is TGTGCCAGCAGTAAACGCCGGGACATGACCTACGAGCAGTACTTC.

V usage is TRBV19 and J usage is TRBJ2-3; TRBD2 agrees at 10 bases. The CDR3 has 16 residues. Germline V lookup: CDR1 LNHDA, CDR2 SQIVND (reference sequence). V was pared by 5 bases and J by 3 bases, with 8 bases of the junction left unmatched. The CDR3 nucleotides are TGTGCCAGTAGTCCCCAAGCGGGGGGGCCGACAGATACGCAGTATTTT. As protein: CASSPQAGGPTDTQYF.

The rearrangement uses TRBV10-1 and TRBJ1-1, with TRBD1 matching over 7 bases. V shed 5 bases, J shed 2 bases, and the junction held 5 bases outside the gene matches. The CDR3 is 14 amino acids. From germline, CDR1 is WNHNN and CDR2 SYGVQD (reference sequence). DNA for the CDR3: TGCGCCAGCAGTCCCAGGGGGTCAAACACTGAAGCTTTCTTT. As protein: CASSPRGSNTEAFF.

The rearrangement joins TRBV29-1 to TRBJ2-2, with D hard to call. Germline V gives CDR1 SQVTM, CDR2 ANQGSEA. Between the trimmed V and J ends, which lost 4 bases and 6 bases, there was a span of 9 bases. The CDR3 sequence is 12 residues long. The CDR3 here is CSVVLRSGELFF. The CDR3 nucleotides read TGCAGCGTTGTTCTCCGGTCCGGGGAGCTGTTTTTT.